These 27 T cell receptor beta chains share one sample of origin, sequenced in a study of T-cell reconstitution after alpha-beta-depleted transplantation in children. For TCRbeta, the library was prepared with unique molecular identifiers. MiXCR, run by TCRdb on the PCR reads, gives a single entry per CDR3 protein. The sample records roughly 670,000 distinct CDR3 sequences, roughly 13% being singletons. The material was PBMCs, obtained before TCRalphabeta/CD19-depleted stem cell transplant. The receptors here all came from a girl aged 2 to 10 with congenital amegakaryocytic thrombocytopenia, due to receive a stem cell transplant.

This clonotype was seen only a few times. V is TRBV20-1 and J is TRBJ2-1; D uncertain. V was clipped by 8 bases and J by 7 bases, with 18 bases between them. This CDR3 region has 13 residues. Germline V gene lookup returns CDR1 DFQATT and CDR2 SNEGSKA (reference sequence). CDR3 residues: CSLFGPRMNEQFF. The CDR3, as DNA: TGCAGTCTTTTTGGGCCTCGGATGAATGAGCAGTTCTTC.

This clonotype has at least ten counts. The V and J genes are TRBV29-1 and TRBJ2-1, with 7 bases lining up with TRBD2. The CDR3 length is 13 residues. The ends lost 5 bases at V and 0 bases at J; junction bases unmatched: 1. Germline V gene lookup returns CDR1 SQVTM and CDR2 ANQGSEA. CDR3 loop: CSVRGSSYNEQFF. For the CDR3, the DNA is TGCAGCGTTCGCGGGAGCTCCTACAATGAGCAGTTCTTC.

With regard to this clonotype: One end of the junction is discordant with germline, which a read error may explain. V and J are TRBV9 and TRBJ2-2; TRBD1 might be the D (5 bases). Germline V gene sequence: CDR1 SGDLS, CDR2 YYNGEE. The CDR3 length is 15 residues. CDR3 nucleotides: TGTGCCAGCAGCCGCTTAGCCGTGGACACCGAGGAGCTGTTTTTT. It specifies CASSRLAVDTEELFF.

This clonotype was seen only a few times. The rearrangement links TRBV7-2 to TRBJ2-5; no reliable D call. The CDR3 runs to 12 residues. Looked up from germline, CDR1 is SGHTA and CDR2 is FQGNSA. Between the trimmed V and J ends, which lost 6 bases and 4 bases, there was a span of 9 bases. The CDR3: CASSVRAETQYF. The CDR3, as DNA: TGTGCCAGCAGTGTAAGGGCAGAGACCCAGTACTTC.

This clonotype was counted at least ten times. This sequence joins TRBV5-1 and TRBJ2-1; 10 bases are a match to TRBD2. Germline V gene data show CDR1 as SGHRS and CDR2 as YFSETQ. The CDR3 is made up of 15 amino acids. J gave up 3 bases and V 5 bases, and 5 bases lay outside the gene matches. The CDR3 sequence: CASSWTSGDYNEQFF. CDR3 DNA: TGCGCCAGCAGTTGGACTAGCGGAGACTACAATGAGCAGTTCTTC.

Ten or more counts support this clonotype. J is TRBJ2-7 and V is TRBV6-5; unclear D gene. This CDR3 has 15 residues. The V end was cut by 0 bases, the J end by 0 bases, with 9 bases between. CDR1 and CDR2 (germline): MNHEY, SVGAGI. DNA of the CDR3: TGTGCCAGCAGTTACTCGGCCTCCAGCTCCTACGAGCAGTACTTC. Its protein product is CASSYSASSSYEQYF.

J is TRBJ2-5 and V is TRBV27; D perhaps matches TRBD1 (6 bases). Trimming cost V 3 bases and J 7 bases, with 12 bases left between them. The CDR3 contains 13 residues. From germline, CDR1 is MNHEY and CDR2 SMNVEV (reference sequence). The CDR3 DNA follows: TGTGCCAGCAGTTTTGGCCCACAGGGGACCCAGTACTTC. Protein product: CASSFGPQGTQYF.

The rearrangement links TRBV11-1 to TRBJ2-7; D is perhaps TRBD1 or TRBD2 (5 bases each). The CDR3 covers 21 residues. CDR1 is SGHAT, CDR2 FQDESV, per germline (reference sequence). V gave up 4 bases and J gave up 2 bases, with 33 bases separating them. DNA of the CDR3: TGTGCCAGCAGCTCGACTCTTGCCCTGGGACCCGACTCTAGGATCCCCTACGAGCAGTACTTC. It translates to CASSSTLALGPDSRIPYEQYF.

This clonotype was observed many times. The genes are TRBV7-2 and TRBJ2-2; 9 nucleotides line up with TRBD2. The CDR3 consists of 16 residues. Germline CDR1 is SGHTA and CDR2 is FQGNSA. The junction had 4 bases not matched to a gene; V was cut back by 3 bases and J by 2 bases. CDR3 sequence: CASSFSSGANTGELFF. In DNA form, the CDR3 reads TGTGCCAGCAGCTTTTCTAGCGGGGCAAACACCGGGGAGCTGTTTTTT.

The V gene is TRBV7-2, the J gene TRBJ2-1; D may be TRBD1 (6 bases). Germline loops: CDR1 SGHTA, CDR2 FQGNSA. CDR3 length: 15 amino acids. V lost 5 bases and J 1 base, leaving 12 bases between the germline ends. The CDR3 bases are TGTGCCAGCAGCCCCGACAGGCGTTCCTACAATGAGCAGTTCTTC. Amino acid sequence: CASSPDRRSYNEQFF.

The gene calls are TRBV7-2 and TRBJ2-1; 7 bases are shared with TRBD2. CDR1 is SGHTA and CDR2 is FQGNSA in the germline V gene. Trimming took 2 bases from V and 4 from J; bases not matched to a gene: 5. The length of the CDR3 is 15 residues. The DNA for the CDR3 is TGTGCCAGCAGCTTAATGTCTAGCGGATACAATGAGCAGTTCTTC. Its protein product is CASSLMSSGYNEQFF.

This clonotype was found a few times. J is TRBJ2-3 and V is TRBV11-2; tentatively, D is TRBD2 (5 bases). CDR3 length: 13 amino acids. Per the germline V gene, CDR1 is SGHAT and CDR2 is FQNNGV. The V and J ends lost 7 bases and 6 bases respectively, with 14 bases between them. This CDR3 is CASNSDLRDTQYF. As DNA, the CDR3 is TGTGCCAGCAACTCGGACTTGAGGGATACGCAGTATTTT.

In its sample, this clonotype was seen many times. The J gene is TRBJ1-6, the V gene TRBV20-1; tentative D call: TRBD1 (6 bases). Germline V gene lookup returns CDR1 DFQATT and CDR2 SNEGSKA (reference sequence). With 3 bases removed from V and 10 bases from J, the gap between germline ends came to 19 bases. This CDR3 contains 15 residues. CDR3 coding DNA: TGCAGTGCTAGGGATAATTGGGGGCCTTTATCACCCCTCCACTTT. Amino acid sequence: CSARDNWGPLSPLHF.

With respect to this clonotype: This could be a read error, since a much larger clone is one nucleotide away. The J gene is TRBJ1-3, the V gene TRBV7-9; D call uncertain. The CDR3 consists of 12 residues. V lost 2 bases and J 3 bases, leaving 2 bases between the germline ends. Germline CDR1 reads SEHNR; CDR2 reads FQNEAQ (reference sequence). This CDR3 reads CASSLRGNTIYF. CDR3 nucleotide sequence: TGTGCCAGCAGCTTACGTGGAAACACCATATATTTT.

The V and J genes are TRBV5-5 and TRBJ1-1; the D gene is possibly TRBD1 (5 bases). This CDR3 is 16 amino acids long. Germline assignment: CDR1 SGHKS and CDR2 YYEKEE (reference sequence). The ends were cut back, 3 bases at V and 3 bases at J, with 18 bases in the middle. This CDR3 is CASSSGGSLEYTEAFF. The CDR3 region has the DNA TGTGCCAGCAGCTCGGGGGGGAGTTTAGAGTACACTGAAGCTTTCTTT.

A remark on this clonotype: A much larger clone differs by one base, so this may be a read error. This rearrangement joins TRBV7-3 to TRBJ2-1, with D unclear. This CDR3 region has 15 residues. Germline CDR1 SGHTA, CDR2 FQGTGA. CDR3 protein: CASSPDPNSYKEQFF. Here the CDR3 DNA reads TGTGCCAGCAGCCCCGACCCGAACTCCTACAAGGAGCAGTTCTTC. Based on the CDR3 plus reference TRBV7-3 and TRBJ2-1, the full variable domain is GAGVSQTPSNKVTEKGKYVELRCDPISGHTALYWYRQSLGQGPEFLIYFQGTGAADDSGLPNDRFFAVRPEGSVSTLKIQRTERGDSAVYLCASSPDPNSYKEQFFGPGTRLTVL.

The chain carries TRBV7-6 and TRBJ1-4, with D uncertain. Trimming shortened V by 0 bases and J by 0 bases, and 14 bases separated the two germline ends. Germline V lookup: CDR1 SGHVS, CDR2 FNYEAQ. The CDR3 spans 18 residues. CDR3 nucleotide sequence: TGTGCCAGCAGCTTAGCGTCTGCTAACGGGGCAACTAATGAAAAACTGTTTTTT. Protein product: CASSLASANGATNEKLFF.

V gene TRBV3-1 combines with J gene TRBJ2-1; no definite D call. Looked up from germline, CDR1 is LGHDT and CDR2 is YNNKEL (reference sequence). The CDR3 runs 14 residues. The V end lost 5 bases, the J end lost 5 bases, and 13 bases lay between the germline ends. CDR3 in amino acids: CASSWDRTNNEQFF. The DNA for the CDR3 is TGTGCCAGCAGCTGGGATAGGACGAACAATGAGCAGTTCTTC.

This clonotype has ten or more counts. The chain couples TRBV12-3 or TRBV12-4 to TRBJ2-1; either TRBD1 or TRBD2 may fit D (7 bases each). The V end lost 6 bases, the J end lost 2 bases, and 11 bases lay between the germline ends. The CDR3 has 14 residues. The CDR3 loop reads CASRGGGAYNEQFF. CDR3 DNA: TGTGCCAGCAGGGGAGGGGGCGCCTACAATGAGCAGTTCTTC.

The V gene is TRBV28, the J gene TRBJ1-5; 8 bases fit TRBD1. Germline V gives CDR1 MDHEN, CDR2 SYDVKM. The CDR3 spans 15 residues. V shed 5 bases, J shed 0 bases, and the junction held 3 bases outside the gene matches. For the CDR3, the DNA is TGTGCCAGCAGTCAGGGGACAGGTAGCAATCAGCCCCAGCATTTT. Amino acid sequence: CASSQGTGSNQPQHF.

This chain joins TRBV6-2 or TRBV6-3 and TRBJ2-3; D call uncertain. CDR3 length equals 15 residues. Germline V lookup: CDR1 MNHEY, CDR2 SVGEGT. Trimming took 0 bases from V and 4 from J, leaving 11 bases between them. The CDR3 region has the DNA TGTGCCAGCAGTTACTCGGCCTCCGCGGCAGATACGCAGTATTTT. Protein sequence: CASSYSASAADTQYF.

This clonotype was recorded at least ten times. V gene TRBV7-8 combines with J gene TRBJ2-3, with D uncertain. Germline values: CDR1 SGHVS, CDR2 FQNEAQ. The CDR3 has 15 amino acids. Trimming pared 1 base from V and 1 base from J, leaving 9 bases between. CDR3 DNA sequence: TGTGCCAGCAGCTTAGTTCCCCGGGGCACAGATACGCAGTATTTT. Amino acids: CASSLVPRGTDTQYF.

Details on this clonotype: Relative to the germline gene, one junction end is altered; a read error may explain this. CDR3: CAISVGGSRQPQHF. The CDR3, as DNA: TGTGCGATCAGTGTTGGGGGCTCGAGGCAGCCCCAGCATTTT. This chain connects TRBV10-3 to TRBJ1-5, with a weak D call TRBD1 (6 bases). The CDR3 spans 14 residues. Per the germline V gene, CDR1 is ENHRY and CDR2 is SYGVKD.

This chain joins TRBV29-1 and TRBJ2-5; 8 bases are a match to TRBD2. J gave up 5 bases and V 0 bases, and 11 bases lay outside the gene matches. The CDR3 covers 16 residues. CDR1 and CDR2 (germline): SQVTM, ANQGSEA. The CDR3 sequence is CSVEDPYGRARETQYF. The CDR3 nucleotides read TGCAGCGTTGAAGATCCTTACGGGAGGGCCCGGGAGACCCAGTACTTC.

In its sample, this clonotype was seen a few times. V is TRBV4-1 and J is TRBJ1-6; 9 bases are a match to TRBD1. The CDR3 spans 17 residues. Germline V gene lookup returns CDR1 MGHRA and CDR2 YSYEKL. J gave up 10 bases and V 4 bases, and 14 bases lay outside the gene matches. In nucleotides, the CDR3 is TGCGCCAGCAGCCGGATCACCGGGACAGGGAGGGGCTCACCCCTCCACTTT. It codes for CASSRITGTGRGSPLHF.

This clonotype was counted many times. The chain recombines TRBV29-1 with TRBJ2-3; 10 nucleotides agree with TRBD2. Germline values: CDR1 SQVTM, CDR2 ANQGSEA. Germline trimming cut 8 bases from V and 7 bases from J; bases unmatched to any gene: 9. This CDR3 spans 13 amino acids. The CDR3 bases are TGCAGCCCCCTACTAGCGGGATCTAATACGCAGTATTTT. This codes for CSPLLAGSNTQYF.

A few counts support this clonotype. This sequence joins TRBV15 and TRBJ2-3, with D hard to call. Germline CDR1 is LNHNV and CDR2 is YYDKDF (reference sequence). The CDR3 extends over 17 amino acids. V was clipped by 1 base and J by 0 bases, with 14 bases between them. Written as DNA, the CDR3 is TGTGCCACCAGCAGAGGCTTCACGGCAGAAAGCACAGATACGCAGTATTTT. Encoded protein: CATSRGFTAESTDTQYF. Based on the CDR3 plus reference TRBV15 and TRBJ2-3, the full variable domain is DAMVIQNPRYQVTQFGKPVTLSCSQTLNHNVMYWYQQKSSQAPKLLFHYYDKDFNNEADTPDNFQSRRPNTSFCFLDIRSPGLGDTAMYLCATSRGFTAESTDTQYFGPGTRLTVL.